Only a few counts were recorded for the clone carrying this T cell receptor beta chain. What it binds is unknown. Time point meaning: patch test 3, about 24 weeks after DPC sensitization. Treatment indicated: therapeutic diphenylcyclopropenone sensitization with weekly scalp DPC. This entry belongs to a study of human T cells and chemical hapten exposure. Study overall: Patients' scalps got diphenylcyclopropenone weekly throughout the approximately 23-week study. Patches with 0.01% DPC went on the upper back, and the tests were read at 6 days.

Study findings and constraints: Sensitizing to DPC left TCRs with a frequency above 1 in 1000 unaltered.

The library tagged individual cDNA molecules with unique molecular identifiers. TCRdb used MiXCR to reprocess the RACE reads, holding one entry per CDR3 protein. The sample lists about 76,000 distinct CDR3 sequences; over 10% were seen once. V shed 6 bases and J 3 bases; nucleotides not matched to a gene: 6. The CDR3 runs 14 residues. Germline V gene sequence: CDR1 SQVTM, CDR2 ANQGSEA. The sample here was whole blood, taken in connection with sensitization to the hapten diphenylcyclopropenone (DPC). The chain has TRBV29-1 and TRBJ2-2; 8 positions agree with TRBD1. The receptor comes from a woman aged 45 to 65 with alopecia areata. Some clones in this sample may be carry-over from other donors' samples. CDR3 residues: CSVGRGQDTGELFF. CDR3 sequence (DNA): TGCAGCGTCGGACGGGGACAGGACACCGGGGAGCTGTTTTTT.